This TCR beta chain was obtained from a study of CD8 T cells in ankylosing spondylitis. Findings and caveats of the study: A motif in TCR beta, a set of seven to nine highly homologous variants, appeared characteristic of ankylosing spondylitis blood. Existing reports had already noted some motif variants in reactive arthritis synovial fluid and blood.

The germline V gene encodes CDR1 DFQATT and CDR2 SNEGSKA (reference sequence). V was pared by 6 bases and J by 3 bases, with 14 bases between. The CDR3 sequence is 13 residues long. This clonotype was detected only a few times. Its antigen is still unknown. Generation of TCR beta libraries employed quantitative 5'-RACE incorporating molecular barcodes. TCRdb reprocessed the 5' RACE reads via MiXCR and lists one record per CDR3 protein. The sample consists of around 220,000 distinct CDR3 sequences, 18% of them appearing once. The TCR comes from a male donor with ankylosing spondylitis. Sequenced material: blood, either unsorted or a sorted T cell fraction (not recorded which). The rearrangement links TRBV20-1 to TRBJ1-2; D may be TRBD1 (6 bases). The CDR3 DNA reads TGCAGTGCCTCGACAGGTTATGACTATGGCTACACCTTC. The encoded protein is CSASTGYDYGYTF.